The 20 T cell receptor beta chains below come from one sample, sequenced in a study of control samples from healthy donors and cancer patients. Some clones are missing from TCRdb's copy, which holds only in-frame ones; the method was immunoSEQ multiplex PCR. The data contain 150,000 to 180,000 clones, 85% to 95% of them singletons. Sequenced input: blood. All receptors come from a man aged 45-65 years in good health.

The CDR3: CASSDLPSGRGEQYF. In DNA, the CDR3 is TGTGCCAGCAGTGACCTTCCAAGCGGGAGGGGCGAGCAGTACTTC. This chain links TRBV28 with TRBJ2-7; 10 bases are a match to TRBD2. Germline CDR1 reads MDHEN; CDR2 reads SYDVKM. This CDR3 is 15 amino acids long. V dropped 5 bases and J dropped 6; count of bases not matched to a gene: 10. The full variable domain, in which reference TRBV28 and TRBJ2-7 provide the parts outside the CDR3, is DVKVTQSSRYLVKRTGEKVFLECVQDMDHENMFWYRQDPGLGLRLIYFSYDVKMKEKGDIPEGYSVSREKKERFSLILESASTNQTSMYLCASSDLPSGRGEQYFGPGTRLTVT.

The genes are TRBV28 and TRBJ1-5; TRBD1 agrees at 7 bases. J was trimmed by 6 bases and V by 6 bases; bases with no gene match: 8. The CDR3 is 14 amino acids. Germline assignment: CDR1 MDHEN and CDR2 SYDVKM. The CDR3 sequence is CASSTDREVQPQHF. Here the CDR3 DNA reads TGTGCCAGCAGCACAGACAGGGAAGTTCAGCCCCAGCATTTT.

This clone was seen a handful of times. V gene TRBV10-3 combines with J gene TRBJ1-5, with 8 bases aligning to TRBD1. V dropped 3 bases and J dropped 5; count of bases not matched to a gene: 3. CDR3 length equals 14 residues. Germline values: CDR1 ENHRY, CDR2 SYGVKD. In DNA, the CDR3 is TGTGCCATCAGTGAAGACAGGGGATATCAGCCCCAGCATTTT. Translated: CAISEDRGYQPQHF.

The chain joins TRBV7-2 to TRBJ2-3, with D perhaps matching TRBD1 or TRBD2 (5 bases each). The CDR3 is 15 amino acids. Germline V gene lookup returns CDR1 SGHTA and CDR2 FQGNSA. V was clipped by 2 bases and J by 2 bases, with 11 bases between them. CDR3 amino acids: CASSLRDAYTDTQYF. CDR3 DNA sequence: TGTGCCAGCAGCTTAAGGGACGCGTACACAGATACGCAGTATTTT.

This clone was seen once. V is TRBV3-1 (or the pseudogene TRBV3-2) and J is TRBJ2-2; 14 bases are a match to TRBD2. The CDR3 has 17 amino acids. Trimming at V came to 3 bases and at J to 6 bases, leaving 6 bases not matched to a gene. Germline-derived CDR1 and CDR2 are LGHDT and YNNKEL (reference sequence). CDR3 bases: TGTGCCAGCAGCCAGGTGGAGACTAGCGGGAGGGCCGGGGAGCTGTTTTTT. Its protein product is CASSQVETSGRAGELFF.

CDR3 sequence: CASSLKSATYVDTQYF. The DNA for the CDR3 is TGTGCCAGCAGTTTAAAATCAGCTACATATGTGGATACGCAGTATTTT. The V call is TRBV27, the J call TRBJ2-3; D remains ambiguous. Germline values: CDR1 MNHEY, CDR2 SMNVEV (reference sequence). This CDR3 region has 16 residues. Trimming stripped 2 bases from V and 6 bases from J, with 18 bases between.

The chain combines TRBV7-9 with TRBJ2-7; no clear D. Germline CDR1 is SEHNR and CDR2 is FQNEAQ (reference sequence). The CDR3 is made up of 13 amino acids. Trimming took off 5 bases at V and 1 base at J, with 9 bases between the two ends. CDR3 nucleotide sequence: TGTGCCAGCAGCCCAGGCCCATCCTACGAGCAGTACTTC. Amino acids: CASSPGPSYEQYF. The full variable domain, with the rest looked up from reference TRBV7-9 and TRBJ2-7, is DTGVSQNPRHKITKRGQNVTFRCDPISEHNRLYWYRQTLGQGPEFLTYFQNEAQLEKSRLLSDRFSAERPKGSFSTLEIQRTEQGDSAMYLCASSPGPSYEQYFGPGTRLTVT.

V gene TRBV7-9 combines with J gene TRBJ2-5; perhaps TRBD1 as D (5 bases). This CDR3 spans 15 amino acids. The V end lost 2 bases, the J end lost 1 base, and 11 bases lay between the germline ends. Germline assignment: CDR1 SEHNR and CDR2 FQNEAQ (reference sequence). The CDR3 region has the DNA TGTGCCAGCAGCTTAAGGCGGACACTCCAAGAGACCCAGTACTTC. Translating it yields CASSLRRTLQETQYF.

Only one count was recorded for this clone. The chain joins TRBV28 to TRBJ2-7, with D uncertain. The CDR3 sequence is 14 residues long. From germline, CDR1 is MDHEN and CDR2 SYDVKM. The V gene lost 6 bases and the J gene lost 3 bases, with 15 bases spanning the gap. The CDR3 DNA reads as TGTGCCAGCAGCCTCGTAACCTTAAACTACGAGCAGTACTTC. Translated, it gives CASSLVTLNYEQYF.

The chain is built from TRBV5-6 and TRBJ2-3; 11 nucleotides agree with TRBD2. V trimming: 5 bases; J trimming: 3 bases; junction bases outside the gene matches: 8. Germline assignment: CDR1 SGHDT and CDR2 YYEEEE. This CDR3 contains 16 residues. The CDR3 region is CASSRLLAGVTDTQYF. As DNA, the CDR3 is TGTGCCAGCAGTCGTCTACTAGCGGGAGTTACAGATACGCAGTATTTT.

The chain uses TRBV15 and TRBJ1-4; no firm D call. V gave up 0 bases and J gave up 6 bases, with 11 bases separating them. CDR1 is LNHNV and CDR2 is YYDKDF in the germline V gene (reference sequence). This CDR3 has 15 residues. Here the CDR3 reads CATSRDWAMDEKLFF. The CDR3 coding sequence is TGTGCCACCAGCAGAGATTGGGCCATGGATGAAAAACTGTTTTTT.

This clone occurred a few times. V and J are TRBV7-9 and TRBJ1-5; tentative D call: TRBD1 (6 bases). This CDR3 comprises 14 residues. The V and J ends lost 6 bases and 6 bases respectively, with 15 bases between them. Looked up from germline, CDR1 is SEHNR and CDR2 is FQNEAQ (reference sequence). The CDR3 protein is CASSSGVDGQPQHF. DNA for the CDR3: TGTGCCAGCAGTTCAGGGGTTGACGGTCAGCCCCAGCATTTT.

The V and J genes are TRBV21-1 and TRBJ2-7; the DNA was not compared with TRBD2, the D call given in the table. TRBV21-1 is given as a pseudogene. The CDR3 spans 13 residues. The CDR3 loop reads CASIRLATYEQYF. DNA of the CDR3: TGTGCCAGCATCCGACTGGCAACCTACGAGCAGTACTTC.

CDR3 sequence: CASSYAGATSDTQYF. The CDR3 DNA sequence: TGTGCCAGCAGTTACGCGGGAGCCACCTCAGATACGCAGTATTTT. The chain employs TRBV6-5 and TRBJ2-3, with 7 bases that match TRBD2. V lost 2 bases and J lost 4; bases outside the gene matches: 6. Germline CDR1 is MNHEY and CDR2 is SVGAGI. This CDR3 contains 15 residues.

The gene calls are TRBV11-2 and TRBJ2-7, with a weak D call TRBD2 (9 bases). Germline CDR1 reads SGHAT; CDR2 reads FQNNGV. CDR3 length: 15 residues. Trimming stripped 5 bases from V and 5 bases from J, with 19 bases between. DNA for the CDR3: TGTGCCAGCAGCCGTACAGGGGGACTAGCCAACGAGCAGTACTTC. Translation: CASSRTGGLANEQYF. The entire variable domain, with the rest obtained from reference TRBV11-2 and TRBJ2-7, is as follows: EAGVAQSPRYKIIEKRQSVAFWCNPISGHATLYWYQQILGQGPKLLIQFQNNGVVDDSQLPKDRFSAERLKGVDSTLKIQPAKLEDSAVYLCASSRTGGLANEQYFGPGTRLTVT.

CDR3 in DNA: TGTGCCAGCAGTTTAAGGGGCTATGGCTACACCTTC. Its protein is CASSLRGYGYTF. The rearrangement joins TRBV28 to TRBJ1-2; TRBD1 is a possible D gene (5 bases). This CDR3 comprises 12 residues. Trimming removed 2 bases at V and 4 bases at J, with 5 bases between. CDR1 is MDHEN, CDR2 SYDVKM, per germline.

This chain uses TRBV7-9 with TRBJ1-1; D unclear. Deletions cut 4 bases from V and 3 bases from J, with 12 bases between. Per germline, CDR1 SEHNR and CDR2 FQNEAQ (reference sequence). The CDR3 has 14 residues. The chain's CDR3 is CASSSIAGYTEAFF. The DNA of the CDR3 is TGTGCCAGCAGCTCAATCGCTGGATACACTGAAGCTTTCTTT.

The chain joins TRBV6-6 to TRBJ2-5; TRBD1 aligns across 7 bases. Germline loops: CDR1 MNHNY, CDR2 SVGAGI (reference sequence). The V segment lost 6 bases and the J segment 4 bases; nucleotides outside the gene matches: 8. This CDR3 comprises 14 residues. Here the CDR3 DNA reads TGTGCCAGCAGCCCGAAGGGGGCGCGAGAGACCCAGTACTTC. Translated: CASSPKGARETQYF.

This chain joins TRBV29-1 and TRBJ2-3; 10 bases are a match to TRBD2. After removal of 4 bases from V and 5 bases from J, the junction contained 6 bases not matched to a gene. The CDR3 consists of 14 residues. Germline CDR1 and CDR2: SQVTM and ANQGSEA. The CDR3 loop reads CSVVVSGRRDTQYF. In DNA form, the CDR3 reads TGCAGCGTTGTTGTTAGCGGGAGGAGAGATACGCAGTATTTT.

This clone was observed once. The rearrangement links TRBV7-2 to TRBJ1-2; TRBD1 aligns across 9 bases. This CDR3 comprises 17 residues. Germline V gene data show CDR1 as SGHTA and CDR2 as FQGNSA. The trim removed 5 bases at V and 4 bases at J, leaving 14 bases unmatched. CDR3 coding DNA: TGTGCCAGCAGCAACCGGGACAGGGAAACGCCCCCCTATGGCTACACCTTC. The encoded protein is CASSNRDRETPPYGYTF.